The present T cell receptor beta chain was sequenced within a study of blood T cell repertoires in COVID-19. On the study more broadly: The origin of the acute and convalescent COVID-19 samples was the United States, Italy and Spain. T cells, B-cell-depleted T cells, or PBMCs provided the cDNA or gDNA that served as material.

Germline V gives CDR1 SGHRS, CDR2 YFSETQ. The CDR3 spans 15 residues. V lost 0 bases and J 3 bases, leaving 12 bases between the germline ends. As handled by the study authors: Amplification from reference gene primers served as the basis for estimated nucleated cell counts. Measured with immunoSEQ multiplex PCR; TCRdb has only the in-frame clones, and not every one. V and J calls and clone size are as listed in that table; D and trimming were resolved from the DNA. The data show under 250,000 clones, about 89% seen once. The sequence was collected from a woman aged 55 to 70 who had recovered from COVID-19. The sample was peripheral blood. The chain recombines TRBV5-1 with TRBJ1-2, with D maybe TRBD1 (5 bases). In DNA form, the CDR3 reads TGCGCCAGCAGCTTGGCCTGGGGGGGAGACTATGGCTACACCTTC. Amino acids: CASSLAWGGDYGYTF.